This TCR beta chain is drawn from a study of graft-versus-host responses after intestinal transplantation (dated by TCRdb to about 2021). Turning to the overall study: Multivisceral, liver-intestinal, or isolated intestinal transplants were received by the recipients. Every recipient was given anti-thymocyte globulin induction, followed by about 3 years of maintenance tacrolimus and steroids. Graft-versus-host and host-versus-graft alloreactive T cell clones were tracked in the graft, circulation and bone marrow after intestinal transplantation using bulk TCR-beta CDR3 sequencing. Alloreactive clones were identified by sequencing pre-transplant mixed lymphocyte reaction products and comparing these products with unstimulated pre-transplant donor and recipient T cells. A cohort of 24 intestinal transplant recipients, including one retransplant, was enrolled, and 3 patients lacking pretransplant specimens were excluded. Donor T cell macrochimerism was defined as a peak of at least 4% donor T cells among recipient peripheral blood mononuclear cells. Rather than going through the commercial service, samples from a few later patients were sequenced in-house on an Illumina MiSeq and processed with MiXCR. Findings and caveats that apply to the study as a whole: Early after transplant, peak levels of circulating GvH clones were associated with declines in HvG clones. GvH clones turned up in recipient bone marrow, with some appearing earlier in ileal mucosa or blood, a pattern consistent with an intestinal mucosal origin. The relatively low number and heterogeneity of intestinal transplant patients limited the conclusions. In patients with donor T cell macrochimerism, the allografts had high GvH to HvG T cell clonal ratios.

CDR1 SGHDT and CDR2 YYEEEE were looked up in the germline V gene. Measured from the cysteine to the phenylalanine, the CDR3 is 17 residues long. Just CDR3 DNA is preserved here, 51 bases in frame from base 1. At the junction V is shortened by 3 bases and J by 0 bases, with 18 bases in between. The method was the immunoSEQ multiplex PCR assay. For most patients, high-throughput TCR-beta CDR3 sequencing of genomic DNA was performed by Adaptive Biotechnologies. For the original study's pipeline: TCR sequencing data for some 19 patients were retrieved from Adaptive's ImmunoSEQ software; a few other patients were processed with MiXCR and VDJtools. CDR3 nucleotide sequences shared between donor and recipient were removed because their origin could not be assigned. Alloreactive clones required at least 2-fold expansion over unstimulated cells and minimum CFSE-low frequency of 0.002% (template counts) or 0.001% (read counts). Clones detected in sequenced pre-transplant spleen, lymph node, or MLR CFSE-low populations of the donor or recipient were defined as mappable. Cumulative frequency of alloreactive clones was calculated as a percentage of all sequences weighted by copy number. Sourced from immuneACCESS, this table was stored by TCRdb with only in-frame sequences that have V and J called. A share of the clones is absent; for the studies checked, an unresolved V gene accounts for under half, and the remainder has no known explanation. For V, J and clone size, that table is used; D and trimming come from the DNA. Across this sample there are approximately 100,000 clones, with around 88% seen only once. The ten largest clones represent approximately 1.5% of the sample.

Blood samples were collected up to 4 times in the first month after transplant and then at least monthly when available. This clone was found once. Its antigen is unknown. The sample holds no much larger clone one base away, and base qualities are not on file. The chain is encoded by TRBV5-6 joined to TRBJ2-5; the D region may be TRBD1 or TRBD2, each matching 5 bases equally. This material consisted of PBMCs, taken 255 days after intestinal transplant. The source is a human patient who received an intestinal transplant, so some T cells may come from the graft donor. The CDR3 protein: CASSWGPGRYYQETQYF. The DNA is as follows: TGTGCCAGCAGCTGGGGACCGGGCAGATACTACCAAGAGACCCAGTACTTC.